Sequencing of this T cell receptor beta chain was carried out in a study of siplizumab effects on memory and regulatory T cells. V was clipped by 7 bases and J by 4 bases; unmatched bases: 7. CDR1 and CDR2 from the germline V gene are SNHLY and FYNNEI. This CDR3 is built from 15 residues. Assay: immunoSEQ multiplex PCR; the TCRdb copy retains only in-frame clones and omits some. The data hold 110,000 or so clones, with about 94% observed a single time. The chain recombines TRBV2 with TRBJ2-1; 10 bases match TRBD2. The clonotype was recovered from a human donor in good health. Material: non-Treg CD4+ T cells sorted from blood. CDR3 amino acids: CASILGTSEYNEQFF. The CDR3 DNA reads as TGTGCCAGCATCCTCGGGACTAGCGAATACAATGAGCAGTTCTTC.